The rows below give T cell receptor beta chains drawn from one sample of a study of blood T cell repertoires in COVID-19. Sequencing used immunoSEQ multiplex PCR; TCRdb keeps in-frame clones, though not all of them. The data hold hundreds of thousands of clones, with approximately 84% observed a single time. Sequencing was carried out using PBMCs or T cells enriched from blood (not recorded which). These receptors all stem from a man in his thirties or forties who had recovered from COVID-19. Both conserved end residues are part of each CDR3. A D gene is named only where the DNA matches it firmly. A clone size is listed for some rows: how often the clone was seen (once, few, many), or a class if it is expanded.

D gene | J gene | V gene | clone size | CDR3 DNA | CDR3 protein
- | TRBJ1-3 | TRBV28 | - | TGTGCCAGCAGTTTTCGCACAGTCTCTGGAAACACCATATATTTT | CASSFRTVSGNTIYF
- | TRBJ2-6 | TRBV7-9 | - | TGTGCCAGCAGCTTCGAACACCACTCTGGGGCCAACGTCCTGACTTTC | CASSFEHHSGANVLTF
- | TRBJ1-3 | TRBV14 | - | TGTGCCAGCAGTCAGGGGATCTCTGGAAACACCATATATTTT | CASSQGISGNTIYF
- | TRBJ2-7 | TRBV5-4 | - | TGTGCCAGCAGCTCACGGACAGATTTCTACGAGCAGTACTTC | CASSSRTDFYEQYF
- | TRBJ2-3 | TRBV9 | - | TGTGCCAGCAGTGTGGGTGGACACAATTCAGATACGCAGTATTTT | CASSVGGHNSDTQYF
TRBD1 | TRBJ1-6 | TRBV5-1 | - | TGCGCCAGCAGCCCTGGGACAGGGGATTCACCCCTCCACTTT | CASSPGTGDSPLHF
TRBD2 | TRBJ2-7 | TRBV4-1 | - | TGCGCCAGCAGCCCCTCCTTTCGAGGACTAGCCTACGAGCAGTACTTC | CASSPSFRGLAYEQYF
- | TRBJ2-7 | TRBV19 | - | TGTGCCAGTAGTTCACCGCGGGGCAGCCACGACTCCTACGAGCAGTACTTC | CASSSPRGSHDSYEQYF
- | TRBJ2-7 | TRBV27 | - | TGTGCCAGCAGTTTATCAGGGGGTGTCCCCTACGAGCAGTACTTC | CASSLSGGVPYEQYF
TRBD1 | TRBJ1-1 | TRBV6-5 | - | TGTGCCAGCAGTTACACAGGGGGCATGAACACTGAAGCTTTCTTT | CASSYTGGMNTEAFF
TRBD1 | TRBJ1-1 | TRBV7-2 | - | TGTGCCAGCAGCGACCGGGACAGGGTGCACACTGAAGCTTTCTTT | CASSDRDRVHTEAFF
- | TRBJ1-4 | TRBV6-5 | once | TGTGCCAGCAGTCACCGACAGACGGCGTCTGAAAAACTGTTTTTT | CASSHRQTASEKLFF
TRBD1 | TRBJ2-7 | TRBV15 | once | TGTGCCACCAGCTGGGACAGCTACGAGCAGTACTTC | CATSWDSYEQYF
- | TRBJ1-1 | TRBV29-1 | - | TGCAGCGCCCGTACAGGGAGGGGTTTCATGAACACTGAAGCTTTCTTT | CSARTGRGFMNTEAFF
- | TRBJ1-3 | TRBV5-5 | - | TGTGCCAGCAGCTTGCTAGGCTCTGGAAACACCATATATTTT | CASSLLGSGNTIYF
TRBD2 | TRBJ2-3 | TRBV3-1/TRBV3-2 | - | TGTGCCAGCAGCTCAACTAGCGGGAGTCCTGATACGCAGTATTTT | CASSSTSGSPDTQYF
TRBD2 | TRBJ2-1 | TRBV24-1 | - | TGTGCCACCAGTGACCCTGTGACTAGCGGGAGGGGAAATGAGCAGTTCTTC | CATSDPVTSGRGNEQFF
TRBD2 | TRBJ2-1 | TRBV4-1 | few | TGCGCCAGCAGCCAGGCGGGAGGGCCGAGCTCCTACAATGAGCAGTTCTTC | CASSQAGGPSSYNEQFF
TRBD2 | TRBJ2-3 | TRBV27 | - | TGTGCCAGCAGTTTGGCGACTAGCGGGGCGCCGGTTACGCAGTATTTT | CASSLATSGAPVTQYF
- | TRBJ2-1 | TRBV7-9 | - | TGTGCCAGCAGCTCCCCTTTCTCCGATGAGCAGTTCTTC | CASSSPFSDEQFF
TRBD2 | TRBJ2-7 | TRBV6-5 | - | TGTGCCAGCCGAGCGGGACTAGTGGGCGAGCAGTACTTC | CASRAGLVGEQYF
TRBD2 | TRBJ2-7 | TRBV10-3 | - | TGTGCCATCAGACCTAGCGGGTCCATATCCGAGCAGTACTTC | CAIRPSGSISEQYF
TRBD1 | TRBJ1-1 | TRBV12-5 | - | TGTGCTAGTGGTTTGGTACGTCCGGGACAGGGGGTCCGCGGGACTGAAGCTTTCTTT | CASGLVRPGQGVRGTEAFF
TRBD1 | TRBJ2-5 | TRBV19 | - | TGTGCCAGTAGTGGGCAGGGGGTAGAGACCCAGTACTTC | CASSGQGVETQYF
- | TRBJ1-3 | TRBV12-3/TRBV12-4 | - | TGTGCCAGCAGACTCTCTGGAAACACCATATATTTT | CASRLSGNTIYF
- | TRBJ2-7 | TRBV3-1/TRBV3-2 | - | TGTGCCAGCAGCCAAGGGACCCGGGACTTTCTTTCCTACGAGCAGTACTTC | CASSQGTRDFLSYEQYF
- | TRBJ1-4 | TRBV4-1 | - | TGCGCCAGCAGCCAGATCAGGGGAGGGAATGAAAAACTGTTTTTT | CASSQIRGGNEKLFF
- | TRBJ2-5 | TRBV5-1 | - | TGCGCCAGCAGCTTGGACAGGAACCAAGAGACCCAGTACTTC | CASSLDRNQETQYF
TRBD2 | TRBJ2-7 | TRBV2 | - | TGTGCCAGTATGGACCTAGCGGGACGATCTCGTGAAATGCGGTACTTC | CASMDLAGRSREMRYF
TRBD1 | TRBJ1-4 | TRBV18 | - | TGTGCCAGCTCACCCGCCGACAGGGAGAGTGAAAAACTGTTTTTT | CASSPADRESEKLFF
TRBD1 | TRBJ1-1 | TRBV7-9 | - | TGTGCCAGCAGCTTAGGCCAGGGGGTCACTGAAGCTTTCTTT | CASSLGQGVTEAFF
TRBD2 | TRBJ2-1 | TRBV5-1 | - | TGCGCCAGCAGCTTGGTGGCGGGGGAATCTGAGCAGTTCTTC | CASSLVAGESEQFF
TRBD1 | TRBJ1-5 | TRBV19 | once | TGTGCCAGTAGCCGAGGGGACAGGCGCGGCAATCAGCCCCAGCATTTT | CASSRGDRRGNQPQHF
TRBD1 | TRBJ1-2 | TRBV30 | - | TGTGCCTGGATGGACAGGGAGGATGGCTACACCTTC | CAWMDREDGYTF
- | TRBJ2-5 | TRBV30 | once | TGTGCCTGGAGTGGAACAGGGCAAGAGACCCAGTACTTC | CAWSGTGQETQYF
- | TRBJ2-1 | TRBV12-3/TRBV12-4 | - | TGTGCCAGCACTCAGTACAATGAGCAGTTCTTC | CASTQYNEQFF
TRBD1 | TRBJ2-3 | TRBV5-6 | - | TGTGCCAGCAGCATTGGACAGGCCAAAGGCCCCCCGTATTTT | CASSIGQAKGPPYF